This T cell receptor (beta chain) was sequenced for a study of patients and donors after allogeneic stem cell transplantation. This clonotype occurred a few times. TCRdb re-called the RT-PCR reads through MiXCR, storing one row per CDR3 protein. The table lists about 74,000 distinct CDR3 sequences, about 26% of them singletons. This TCR was recovered from a human donor who was either an allogeneic HSCT recipient or a stem cell or donor lymphocyte infusion donor (not recorded which). It is not recorded whose cells these are; they may come from a transplant donor. The sample comprised blood, either unsorted or a sorted T cell fraction (not recorded which).

The CDR3 DNA reads TGTGCCAGCAGCTGGGGGCAGGGGTTCCAGCCCCAGCATTTT. It specifies CASSWGQGFQPQHF. This chain uses TRBV5-6 with TRBJ1-5; D perhaps matches TRBD1 (6 bases). The CDR3 contains 14 residues. Germline V CDR1 and CDR2: SGHDT, YYEEEE. The germline V and J ends were trimmed by 3 bases and 7 bases, with 14 bases remaining between them.